At least ten counts were recorded for the clone carrying this TCR beta chain. Its cognate antigen is unknown. The CDR3 is made up of 19 amino acids. Germline V gene sequence: CDR1 SGHAT, CDR2 FQDESV (reference sequence). With V trimmed by 3 bases and J by 6 bases, 15 bases remained unmatched. The sequenced patients had an expansion of CD8+CD57+ cells seen by flow cytometry. Blood sampling was performed on the patients, and none of them had received therapy by then. Genomic DNA constituted the template upon which TCR beta VDJ and CDR3 profiling was performed. Via MiXCR, TCRdb re-called the reads, giving one row per CDR3 protein. The repertoire holds 100,000 to 150,000 distinct CDR3 sequences, with 40% as singletons. This entry comes from a study of CD8+CD57+ T cells in acquired aplastic anemia. Study observations and caveats: Around 27 CD8+ CDR3 sequences occurred in both the patients and the controls.

The specimen was sorted CD4+, CD8+, or CD8+CD57+ T cells (not recorded which) from PBMCs. The rearrangement uses TRBV11-1 and TRBJ2-3, with 13 bases that match TRBD2. This clonotype originated in a human donor with aplastic anemia. CDR3 nucleotides: TGTGCCAGCAGCTTTTCCCTTAAGACTAGCGGGGGGACAGGGGATACGCAGTATTTT. It translates to CASSFSLKTSGGTGDTQYF.